The T cell receptor beta chain under discussion was sequenced for a study of blood T cell repertoires in COVID-19. The wider study: In each case, the material was cDNA or gDNA derived from T cells, B-cell-depleted T cells, or PBMCs.

Profiled with immunoSEQ multiplex PCR; TCRdb holds only in-frame clones, not every one. Of tens of thousands of clones listed, about 80% are singletons. Seattle patients were enrolled while actively infected and followed longitudinally. This clonotype was sampled from a man aged 25-45 years with COVID-19, enrolled during active disease. Material: peripheral blood.

CDR3 DNA sequence: TGTGCCAGCAGCTTAGCCGGACAGAACTCTGGAAACACCATATATTTT. It specifies CASSLAGQNSGNTIYF. The chain combines TRBV11-2 with TRBJ1-3; a weak D match, TRBD1 (6 bases). The CDR3 is 16 amino acids. V dropped 1 base and J dropped 0 bases, with 10 bases sitting between them. In germline, CDR1 is SGHAT, CDR2 FQNNGV.